These 30 T cell receptor beta chains were all obtained from the same sample, sequenced in a study of cytomegalovirus exposure and HLA in healthy donors. PCR used 60 Vbeta primers and 13 Jbeta primers. Produced via immunoSEQ multiplex PCR; TCRdb's table is partial and in-frame only. This sample has roughly 140,000 clones; less than 85% occur once, and the top ten carry under 7.5%. Sequencing input: PBMCs. The receptors shown here come from a man aged 35 to 55 in good health and CMV-seropositive.

This chain uses TRBV27 with TRBJ2-5; D is undetermined. The J call may be mistaken, given a closer DNA end match to TRBJ2-7. The CDR3 is 12 residues long. Germline CDR1 MNHEY, CDR2 SMNVEV (reference sequence). The DNA for the CDR3 is TGTGCCAGCAGGGGCAGTTCCTACGAGCAGTACTTC. This codes for CASRGSSYEQYF.

This clone was detected once. The V call is TRBV7-2, the J call TRBJ2-3, with 7 bases fitting TRBD2. There are 15 residues in the CDR3. V shed 5 bases, J shed 1 base, and the junction held 6 bases outside the gene matches. The V gene's germline CDR1 is SGHTA and CDR2 FQGNSA. The CDR3 sequence: CASSGEGLGTDTQYF. CDR3 nucleotides: TGTGCCAGCAGCGGGGAGGGATTAGGCACAGATACGCAGTATTTT.

The chain employs TRBV5-1 and TRBJ1-1, with D hard to call. The CDR3 spans 13 residues. Germline V gene lookup returns CDR1 SGHRS and CDR2 YFSETQ. The germline V and J ends were trimmed by 0 bases and 6 bases, with 9 bases remaining between them. CDR3 residues: CASSLAVVSEAFF. In nucleotides, the CDR3 is TGCGCCAGCAGCTTGGCCGTAGTCTCTGAAGCTTTCTTT.

This sequence joins TRBV4-1 and TRBJ2-1; 13 bases align to TRBD2. V gave up 1 base and J gave up 6 bases; unmatched junction bases: 3. The germline V gene encodes CDR1 MGHRA and CDR2 YSYEKL. The length of the CDR3 is 16 residues. CDR3 bases: TGCGCCAGCAGCCAAGTGGGACTAGCGGGAAGCAATGAGCAGTTCTTC. Its protein product is CASSQVGLAGSNEQFF.

This clone appeared once. CDR3 sequence: CASRDRGTEAFF. The CDR3 nucleotides read TGTGCCAGCAGGGACAGGGGCACTGAAGCTTTCTTT. The chain recombines TRBV2 with TRBJ1-1; 9 bases match TRBD1. Germline V gene sequence: CDR1 SNHLY, CDR2 FYNNEI. The CDR3 is 12 residues long. Trimming cost V 6 bases and J 4 bases; bases outside gene matches: 0.

The chain employs TRBV7-2 and TRBJ2-7; 8 bases are shared with TRBD1. Germline CDR1 SGHTA, CDR2 FQGNSA. This CDR3 comprises 17 residues. V trimming: 5 bases; J trimming: 0 bases; junction bases outside the gene matches: 12. The CDR3 loop reads CASSEEGFGTGSYEQYF. In nucleotides, the CDR3 is TGTGCCAGCAGCGAAGAGGGTTTTGGGACAGGCTCCTACGAGCAGTACTTC.

The genes are TRBV14 and TRBJ2-5; tentatively, D is TRBD2 (5 bases). The CDR3 contains 14 residues. The V gene's germline CDR1 is SGHDN and CDR2 FVKESK. With 0 bases removed from V and 4 bases from J, the gap between germline ends came to 9 bases. The CDR3 spells CASSQDGDGETQYF. CDR3 bases: TGTGCCAGCAGCCAAGACGGGGATGGAGAGACCCAGTACTTC.

The genes are TRBV30 and TRBJ2-1, with TRBD2 matching 10 bases. Germline CDR1 and CDR2: GTSNPN and SVGIG (reference sequence). The V and J ends lost 0 bases and 7 bases, in that order; junction bases with no gene match: 12. The CDR3 consists of 17 residues. The CDR3 here is CAWSVGSIAGGENEQFF. CDR3 nucleotide sequence: TGTGCCTGGAGTGTAGGGTCTATAGCGGGAGGAGAAAATGAGCAGTTCTTC.

Here the CDR3 DNA reads TGTGCCAGCAGTGAAGAAGGGGATAGTGGCTACACCTTC. This gives the protein CASSEEGDSGYTF. J is TRBJ1-2 and V is TRBV2; possibly TRBD1 for D (5 bases). V was clipped by 1 base and J by 7 bases, with 10 bases between them. Germline CDR1 and CDR2: SNHLY and FYNNEI. The CDR3 extends over 13 amino acids.

The V and J genes are TRBV28 and TRBJ2-7, with a weak D call TRBD2 (5 bases). The CDR3 totals 12 residues. V dropped 5 bases and J dropped 3 bases, with 8 bases sitting between them. The V gene's germline CDR1 is MDHEN and CDR2 SYDVKM. The CDR3 coding sequence is TGTGCCAGCAGTCCCCGGGGCTACGAGCAGTACTTC. This gives the protein CASSPRGYEQYF.

As DNA, the CDR3 is TGTGCCAGCAGCCCCCAGACAGGGGGCTATGGCTACACCTTC. It translates to CASSPQTGGYGYTF. The chain has TRBV7-2 and TRBJ1-2; TRBD1 matches 9 bases. Per the germline V gene, CDR1 is SGHTA and CDR2 is FQGNSA. V shed 5 bases and J 4 bases; nucleotides not matched to a gene: 5. The CDR3 is made up of 14 amino acids.

This clone has just one count. Other DNA sequences in the sample encode the same CDR3. The chain couples TRBV27 to TRBJ2-5; TRBD1 agrees at 7 bases. There are 13 residues in the CDR3. Germline CDR1 reads MNHEY; CDR2 reads SMNVEV (reference sequence). With 8 bases clipped from V and 2 bases from J, the junction kept 5 bases outside the gene matches. The CDR3 bases are TGTGCCAGCCGGAGGACAGGTCAAGAGACCCAGTACTTC. This translates into CASRRTGQETQYF.

V is TRBV19 and J is TRBJ1-2; 8 bases align to TRBD1. The germline V gene encodes CDR1 LNHDA and CDR2 SQIVND (reference sequence). Trimming took 4 bases from V and 1 from J; bases not matched to a gene: 2. CDR3 size: 14 residues. CDR3 nucleotide sequence: TGTGCCAGTAGTAAACAGGGGGGTAACTATGGCTACACCTTC. As protein: CASSKQGGNYGYTF.

CDR3 sequence: CASSSREGRRGNIQYF. CDR3 nucleotides: TGTGCCAGCAGTTCACGGGAGGGTAGGAGGGGAAACATTCAGTACTTC. This sequence joins TRBV28 and TRBJ2-4, with 8 bases that match TRBD2. Germline values: CDR1 MDHEN, CDR2 SYDVKM. The CDR3 contains 16 residues. V was pared by 4 bases and J by 6 bases, with 11 bases of the junction left unmatched.

This clone occurred once. V is TRBV27 and J is TRBJ1-5; D perhaps matches TRBD1 (5 bases). The V gene lost 11 bases and the J gene lost 6 bases, with 14 bases spanning the gap. The germline gives CDR1 MNHEY, CDR2 SMNVEV (reference sequence). CDR3 size: 12 residues. The CDR3, as DNA: TGTGCCTCCCCGGGGGTTCTTCAGCCCCAGCATTTT. Its translation: CASPGVLQPQHF.

The V gene is TRBV9, the J gene TRBJ2-2; 7 nucleotides match TRBD1. CDR3 length: 15 amino acids. Germline V gives CDR1 SGDLS, CDR2 YYNGEE. Trimming cost V 3 bases and J 2 bases; bases outside gene matches: 4. The CDR3 sequence is CASSAWDSNTGELFF. CDR3 nucleotide sequence: TGTGCCAGCAGCGCGTGGGACAGCAACACCGGGGAGCTGTTTTTT.

The chain employs TRBV7-8 and TRBJ2-3, with 8 bases lining up with TRBD1. The CDR3 totals 14 residues. The junction had 5 bases not matched to a gene; V was cut back by 5 bases and J by 4 bases. Per germline, CDR1 SGHVS and CDR2 FQNEAQ. CDR3 in amino acids: CASSPGQGPDTQYF. DNA for the CDR3: TGTGCCAGCAGCCCCGGACAGGGTCCAGATACGCAGTATTTT.

The genes are TRBV18 and TRBJ2-1; a possible D gene is TRBD1 (6 bases). CDR3 length equals 21 residues. Trimming removed 2 bases at V and 0 bases at J, with 26 bases between. Looked up from germline, CDR1 is KGHSH and CDR2 is LQKENI. CDR3 sequence (DNA): TGTGCCAGCTCACCATATTCGGAAATCTGGGGACACCCAAGCTCCTACAATGAGCAGTTCTTC. Protein sequence: CASSPYSEIWGHPSSYNEQFF.

The rearrangement links TRBV9 to TRBJ2-1; 12 positions match TRBD2. CDR1 is SGDLS and CDR2 is YYNGEE in the germline V gene. The CDR3 runs to 15 residues. V was pared by 3 bases and J by 7 bases, with 5 bases of the junction left unmatched. The CDR3 bases are TGTGCCAGCAGCGCGACTAGCGGGAGTAGGAATGAGCAGTTCTTC. Translation gives CASSATSGSRNEQFF. Full variable domain (missing parts from reference TRBV9 and TRBJ2-1): DSGVTQTPKHLITATGQRVTLRCSPRSGDLSVYWYQQSLDQGLQFLIQYYNGEERAKGNILERFSAQQFPDLHSELNLSSLELGDSALYFCASSATSGSRNEQFFGPGTRLTVL.

V and J are TRBV5-6 and TRBJ1-2; the match to TRBD1 covers 7 bases. Trimming cost V 8 bases and J 3 bases; bases outside gene matches: 4. CDR3 size: 12 residues. Germline assignment: CDR1 SGHDT and CDR2 YYEEEE. The CDR3 reads CASGDRDYGYTF. CDR3 sequence (DNA): TGTGCCAGTGGAGACAGGGACTATGGCTACACCTTC.

This clone was seen just once. The V gene is TRBV2, the J gene TRBJ1-4; TRBD1 is a possible D gene (6 bases). The V and J ends lost 6 bases and 6 bases respectively, with 17 bases between them. The length of the CDR3 is 15 residues. The germline V gene encodes CDR1 SNHLY and CDR2 FYNNEI. The CDR3 bases are TGTGCCAGCAGGGGGGCCGGTACAACCTATGAAAAACTGTTTTTT. It translates to CASRGAGTTYEKLFF.

The V gene is TRBV19, the J gene TRBJ1-3; D is perhaps TRBD1 (5 bases). CDR1 is LNHDA, CDR2 SQIVND, per germline (reference sequence). The CDR3 covers 15 residues. Trimming shortened V by 3 bases and J by 0 bases, and 9 bases separated the two germline ends. The DNA for the CDR3 is TGTGCCAGTAGTATGTTAGGGGTCTCTGGAAACACCATATATTTT. Protein: CASSMLGVSGNTIYF.

V gene TRBV5-4 combines with J gene TRBJ2-1; 11 bases agree with TRBD2. Trimming cost V 4 bases and J 7 bases; bases outside gene matches: 13. The V gene's germline CDR1 is SGHNT and CDR2 YYREEE (reference sequence). The CDR3 is made up of 17 amino acids. The CDR3 sequence is CASSPRLAGWFGNEQFF. Here the CDR3 DNA reads TGTGCCAGCAGCCCCAGACTAGCGGGGTGGTTCGGGAATGAGCAGTTCTTC. Complete variable domain (other parts from reference TRBV5-4 and TRBJ2-1): ETGVTQSPTHLIKTRGQQVTLRCSSQSGHNTVSWYQQALGQGPQFIFQYYREEENGRGNFPPRFSGLQFPNYSSELNVNALELDDSALYLCASSPRLAGWFGNEQFFGPGTRLTVL.

V is TRBV2 and J is TRBJ1-2, with no clear D. Germline V gene sequence: CDR1 SNHLY, CDR2 FYNNEI. With 5 bases removed from V and 5 bases from J, the gap between germline ends came to 15 bases. The CDR3 is 14 amino acids. This CDR3 reads CASSPAREIYGYTF. As DNA, the CDR3 is TGTGCCAGCAGTCCCGCGAGGGAGATATATGGCTACACCTTC.

The gene calls are TRBV11-2 and TRBJ2-7; D might be TRBD1 (6 bases). The CDR3 contains 14 residues. CDR1 is SGHAT, CDR2 FQNNGV, per germline. The V and J ends lost 1 base and 5 bases respectively, with 12 bases between them. CDR3 bases: TGTGCCAGCAGCTTAGGGGTCAGGGGAGACGAGCAGTACTTC. Translated: CASSLGVRGDEQYF.

This clone was seen only once. The gene calls are TRBV5-1 and TRBJ2-7; 13 bases are a match to TRBD2. The V gene's germline CDR1 is SGHRS and CDR2 YFSETQ. V dropped 4 bases and J dropped 4; count of bases not matched to a gene: 5. The CDR3 runs to 15 residues. The CDR3 protein is CASSPGLAGAYEQYF. The CDR3, as DNA: TGCGCCAGCAGCCCAGGACTAGCGGGAGCTTACGAGCAGTACTTC.

The CDR3 is CASSPPTKEEAFF. CDR3 sequence (DNA): TGTGCCAGCTCACCACCCACTAAAGAGGAGGCTTTCTTT. The chain employs TRBV18 and TRBJ1-1; unclear D gene. In germline, CDR1 is KGHSH, CDR2 LQKENI. The ends were cut back, 0 bases at V and 11 bases at J, with 13 bases in the middle. This CDR3 has 13 residues.

V usage is TRBV28 and J usage is TRBJ2-7; no definite D call. CDR3 length: 14 residues. Between the trimmed V and J ends, which lost 3 bases and 2 bases, there was a span of 11 bases. Per germline, CDR1 MDHEN and CDR2 SYDVKM. The CDR3 bases are TGTGCCAGCAGTTTCCCCGGAGTCGCCTACGAGCAGTACTTC. This translates into CASSFPGVAYEQYF.

The chain recombines TRBV5-6 with TRBJ2-1; 14 bases agree with TRBD2. Looked up from germline, CDR1 is SGHDT and CDR2 is YYEEEE. J was trimmed by 9 bases and V by 1 base; bases with no gene match: 6. There are 16 residues in the CDR3. The CDR3 loop is CASSLRGLAGVGEQFF. The DNA of the CDR3 is TGTGCCAGCAGCTTGCGGGGACTAGCGGGAGTAGGTGAGCAGTTCTTC.

The rearrangement joins TRBV15 to TRBJ2-7; 11 bases map to TRBD2. The CDR3 has 13 residues. CDR1 is LNHNV and CDR2 is YYDKDF in the germline V gene (reference sequence). V was clipped by 4 bases and J by 12 bases; unmatched bases: 8. CDR3 sequence reads: CATSKVAGGPPYF. The CDR3 DNA sequence: TGTGCCACCAGCAAAGTAGCGGGAGGGCCTCCGTACTTC.